The 18 T cell receptor beta chains below were found in one sample sequenced in a study of blood T cell repertoires in COVID-19. The method was immunoSEQ multiplex PCR; TCRdb's version includes in-frame clones alone and lacks a portion of them. The sample lists about 82,000 clones, 80% to 90% occurring once. The material sequenced was peripheral blood. Receptors were obtained from a woman aged 60-70 years with acute or convalescent COVID-19.

The chain links TRBV6-5 to TRBJ1-2; 11 bases fit TRBD1. Germline CDR1 reads MNHEY; CDR2 reads SVGAGI. The CDR3 loop spans 14 amino acids. The trim removed 6 bases at V and 6 bases at J, leaving 6 bases unmatched. This CDR3 is CASSRGTGGNGYTF. The CDR3 DNA is TGTGCCAGCAGCCGCGGGACAGGGGGTAATGGCTACACCTTC.

The chain links TRBV29-1 to TRBJ2-1, with D possibly TRBD2 on 6 matching bases. This CDR3 spans 13 amino acids. Per germline, CDR1 SQVTM and CDR2 ANQGSEA. V lost 4 bases to trimming and J lost 8 bases, with 15 bases between them. The CDR3 protein is CSVGLGSGYEQFF. The CDR3 DNA is TGCAGCGTTGGACTAGGTTCTGGGTATGAGCAGTTCTTC.

This chain connects TRBV5-1 to TRBJ1-1; D not certain. V was shortened by 0 bases and J by 1 base, with 7 bases between the two germline ends. The CDR3 totals 14 residues. CDR1 and CDR2 from the germline V gene are SGHRS and YFSETQ. Here the CDR3 reads CASSLVEANTEAFF. CDR3 nucleotides: TGCGCCAGCAGCTTGGTCGAAGCGAACACTGAAGCTTTCTTT.

J is TRBJ1-1 and V is TRBV7-2, with D perhaps TRBD1 (5 bases). This CDR3 contains 16 residues. Trimming took 5 bases from V and 0 from J, leaving 16 bases between them. Germline CDR1 reads SGHTA; CDR2 reads FQGNSA. Written as DNA, the CDR3 is TGTGCCAGCAGCCCCCCGGTACAGGTCATGAACACTGAAGCTTTCTTT. It translates to CASSPPVQVMNTEAFF.

The chain employs TRBV12-3 or TRBV12-4 and TRBJ1-2, with a weak D call TRBD1 (5 bases). The ends were cut back, 1 base at V and 7 bases at J, with 10 bases in the middle. This CDR3 has 13 residues. CDR3 sequence (DNA): TGTGCCAGCAGTTTAGGCAGGGATCGTGGCTACACCTTC. This gives the protein CASSLGRDRGYTF.

This chain connects TRBV7-2 to TRBJ2-1; D is perhaps TRBD2 (6 bases). This CDR3 contains 13 residues. The V end was cut by 0 bases, the J end by 10 bases, with 10 bases between. Germline V gene data show CDR1 as SGHTA and CDR2 as FQGNSA. The CDR3 DNA sequence: TGTGCCAGCAGCTTAGCGGGTCGGGGGGAGCAGTTCTTC. The encoded protein is CASSLAGRGEQFF.

The V and J genes are TRBV7-9 and TRBJ1-1; no firm D call. Germline CDR1 and CDR2: SEHNR and FQNEAQ (reference sequence). Trimming stripped 2 bases from V and 1 base from J, with 8 bases between. This CDR3 comprises 14 residues. As DNA, the CDR3 is TGTGCCAGCAGCTTAAAACAGCAGAACACTGAAGCTTTCTTT. As protein: CASSLKQQNTEAFF.

This rearrangement joins TRBV11-2 to TRBJ2-1; 10 nucleotides match TRBD2. This CDR3 comprises 18 residues. Looked up from germline, CDR1 is SGHAT and CDR2 is FQNNGV. V lost 6 bases to trimming and J lost 3 bases; unmatched junction nucleotides: 14. The CDR3 DNA is TGTGCCAGCAGACAACTCAGCGAGCAGCGGGGGGGCTACAATGAGCAGTTCTTC. Translated, it gives CASRQLSEQRGGYNEQFF.

The chain couples TRBV11-2 to TRBJ2-1; no reliable D call. V was trimmed by 1 base and J by 7 bases, leaving 5 bases between them. This CDR3 region has 12 residues. The germline V gene has CDR1 SGHAT and CDR2 FQNNGV. CDR3 nucleotide sequence: TGTGCCAGCAGCTTAGGCACTAATGAGCAGTTCTTC. This codes for CASSLGTNEQFF.

The chain joins TRBV6-1 to TRBJ1-4; D unclear. Deletions cut 1 base from V and 7 bases from J, with 10 bases between. CDR1 is MNHNS, CDR2 SASEGT, per germline. The CDR3 extends over 14 amino acids. The CDR3 sequence: CASSEGEFGEKLFF. In DNA, the CDR3 is TGTGCCAGCAGTGAAGGGGAGTTTGGTGAAAAACTGTTTTTT.

The chain joins TRBV10-3 to TRBJ2-7; D is uncertain. The length of the CDR3 is 12 residues. V was pared by 7 bases and J by 0 bases, with 7 bases between. CDR1 is ENHRY, CDR2 SYGVKD, per germline. The DNA for the CDR3 is TGTGCCATCATGGGCAGCTCCTACGAGCAGTACTTC. Its translation is CAIMGSSYEQYF.

This clone was seen a few times. V and J are TRBV10-1 and TRBJ1-2; D possibly corresponds to TRBD1 (5 bases). In germline, CDR1 is WNHNN, CDR2 SYGVQD (reference sequence). V was cut by 10 bases and J by 5 bases, with 11 bases left in between. The CDR3 spans 11 residues. The CDR3 loop is CAKDSSYGYTF. The CDR3, as DNA: TGCGCCAAAGACAGTTCTTATGGCTACACCTTC.

The rearrangement links TRBV5-4 to TRBJ1-2, with TRBD1 matching 8 bases. The CDR3 totals 19 residues. V was clipped by 0 bases and J by 4 bases; unmatched bases: 17. CDR1 and CDR2 (germline): SGHNT, YYREEE (reference sequence). CDR3 DNA sequence: TGTGCCAGCAGCTTGGATCTTCCTCGGGCCAGGGGGCAGACCTATGGCTACACCTTC. It encodes CASSLDLPRARGQTYGYTF.

This clone was seen only once. The J gene is TRBJ2-1, the V gene TRBV9; 8 nucleotides align to TRBD1. The V gene end was trimmed by 1 base and the J gene end by 4 bases; junction bases not matched to a gene: 4. The CDR3 extends over 15 amino acids. Germline CDR1 SGDLS, CDR2 YYNGEE. The CDR3 spells CASSVQGAGYNEQFF. The CDR3 DNA follows: TGTGCCAGCAGCGTACAGGGGGCAGGGTACAATGAGCAGTTCTTC. Looking up the rest from reference TRBV9 and TRBJ2-1 gives the full variable domain: DSGVTQTPKHLITATGQRVTLRCSPRSGDLSVYWYQQSLDQGLQFLIQYYNGEERAKGNILERFSAQQFPDLHSELNLSSLELGDSALYFCASSVQGAGYNEQFFGPGTRLTVL.

This clone was found a few times. The chain links TRBV6-2 or TRBV6-3 to TRBJ2-7; D is uncertain. The CDR3 consists of 12 residues. CDR1 MNHEY and CDR2 SVGEGT come from the germline V gene. V lost 3 bases and J lost 6, with 9 bases in between. CDR3: CASSYHGGEQYF. CDR3 coding DNA: TGTGCCAGCAGTTATCACGGCGGCGAGCAGTACTTC.

The gene calls are TRBV5-6 and TRBJ1-6; TRBD1 might be the D (6 bases). Deletions cut 5 bases from V and 9 bases from J, with 12 bases between. The CDR3 has 13 residues. Germline V CDR1 and CDR2: SGHDT, YYEEEE. The CDR3 sequence is CASREDSSSPLHF. Written as DNA, the CDR3 is TGTGCCAGCAGAGAGGACAGTTCTTCACCCCTCCACTTT.

This chain links TRBV12-3 or TRBV12-4 with TRBJ1-1; TRBD1 agrees at 9 bases. V shed 7 bases, J shed 5 bases, and the junction held 5 bases outside the gene matches. The CDR3 sequence is 13 residues long. In DNA form, the CDR3 reads TGTGCCAGCACCTTAGGACAGGGGACTGAAGCTTTCTTT. It encodes CASTLGQGTEAFF.

J is TRBJ2-7 and V is TRBV6-5; D call uncertain. V gave up 0 bases and J gave up 4 bases, with 7 bases separating them. Germline CDR1 is MNHEY and CDR2 is SVGAGI. The CDR3 is 13 amino acids. The CDR3 sequence is CASSYSSKYEQYF. As DNA, the CDR3 is TGTGCCAGCAGTTACTCTTCTAAGTACGAGCAGTACTTC.